The rows below give T cell receptor beta chains drawn from one sample of a study of T-cell reconstitution after alpha-beta-depleted transplantation in children. TCRdb redid the calling of the PCR reads with MiXCR, one entry per CDR3 protein. The data contain roughly 8,100 distinct CDR3 sequences, 10% to 15% of them singletons. The input for sequencing was PBMCs, mostly from graft donor cells, taken 60 days after TCRalphabeta/CD19-depleted stem cell transplant. The receptors shown here come from a patient aged 2 to 9 who had a stem cell transplant for inherited bone marrow failure, so the T cells may come from the graft donor. The CDR3 runs from the conserved cysteine through the conserved F or W. D genes are given only for firm matches. Size tells how often a clone was seen (once, few, many) or the class of an expanded clone, and some rows leave it out.

-	TRBV14	-	TRBJ1-2	TGTGCCAGCAGCCAAGAGAGGGAATATGGCTACACCTTC	CASSQEREYGYTF
many	TRBV4-2	TRBD2	TRBJ2-2	TGTGCCAGCAGCCAAGATCCTAGCGGGCACACCGGGGAGCTGTTTTTT	CASSQDPSGHTGELFF
many	TRBV9	TRBD1	TRBJ2-3	TGTGCCAGCCAGGGGGCGACAGATACGCAGTATTTT	CASQGATDTQYF
many	TRBV30	TRBD2	TRBJ2-7	TGTGCCTGGAGTCGGACTAGCGCCTCCTACGAGCAGTACTTC	CAWSRTSASYEQYF
many	TRBV6-6	TRBD2	TRBJ2-7	TGTGCCAGCAGTTGTAGGCGGGAGGGGTACGAGCAGTACTTC	CASSCRREGYEQYF
many	TRBV20-1	-	TRBJ1-4	TGCAGTGCTAGGGCAACTAATGAAAAACTGTTTTTT	CSARATNEKLFF
once	TRBV29-1	-	TRBJ2-3	TGCAGCGTGCCAGGGGGCACAGATACGCAGTATTTT	CSVPGGTDTQYF
many	TRBV6-2/TRBV6-3	-	TRBJ2-1	TGTGCCAGCAGCACGGGACGGGCCCCCTTCTTC	CASSTGRAPFF
many	TRBV7-2	-	TRBJ2-7	TGTGCCAGCAGCCCATCCCGGGCCCAATTTTTAGATGAGCAGTACTTC	CASSPSRAQFLDEQYF
many	TRBV20-1	-	TRBJ2-3	TGCAGTGCTAGAGGGACTAGCACAGATACGCAGTATTTT	CSARGTSTDTQYF
many	TRBV18	-	TRBJ2-1	TGTGCCAGCTCACGAGGGGCAGGGTACAATGAGCAGTTCTTC	CASSRGAGYNEQFF